This TCR beta chain was observed in a study of CD8 T cells in ankylosing spondylitis. General study findings and limits: Ankylosing spondylitis blood appeared to carry a characteristic TCR beta motif of roughly eight highly homologous variants. Matched ankylosing spondylitis synovial fluid reportedly showed significant enrichment of disease-linked clones. In the blood and synovial fluid of reactive arthritis, some motif variants had been previously reported.

Generation of TCR beta libraries employed quantitative 5'-RACE incorporating molecular barcodes. MiXCR, applied by TCRdb to the 5' RACE reads, yields one record per CDR3 protein. This table holds around 480,000 distinct CDR3 sequences, 15% to 20% found once. Between the trimmed V and J ends, which lost 0 bases and 4 bases, there was a span of 11 bases. The CDR3 is made up of 15 amino acids. Germline V gene lookup returns CDR1 SNHLY and CDR2 FYNNEI. The table lists this clonotype with a few counts. Its antigen is unknown. The sequence was collected from a male donor with ankylosing spondylitis. The chain employs TRBV2 and TRBJ2-3; the D is unclear. Sequenced material: blood, either unsorted or a sorted T cell fraction (not recorded which). CDR3 nucleotide sequence: TGTGCCAGCAGTGAAGCGCTTCAGAGCGCAGATACGCAGTATTTT. As protein: CASSEALQSADTQYF.